Sequencing of this TCR beta chain was carried out in a study of T cell responses to AZD1222 COVID-19 vaccine. Study outcomes and limitations: Spike was spanned by vaccine-associated CD4 TCRs, with dominance at 160-218 and 743-854. Seropositive at baseline were only a handful of AZD1222 recipients. Within unmutated variant regions lay the reported targets of nearly half of spike-specific TCRs. Most donors were white British, females outnumbered males, and clonal diversity was possibly underestimated.

The V gene's germline CDR1 is SGHRS and CDR2 YFSETQ. The V and J ends lost 0 bases and 6 bases respectively, with 15 bases between them. This CDR3 contains 15 residues. About this clone itself: Antigen: not known.

Data came from immunoSEQ multiplex PCR; TCRdb stores just in-frame clones and leaves some out. This table holds around 100,000 clones, about 88% found once. The genes are TRBV5-1 and TRBJ1-1; TRBD1 might be the D (6 bases). This receptor was obtained from an adult in good health. Sequencing was performed on peripheral blood, taken on day 0 of AZD1222 vaccination. The CDR3 loop is CASSLAVGGIAEAFF. The CDR3 DNA is TGCGCCAGCAGCTTGGCCGTAGGGGGAATAGCTGAAGCTTTCTTT.